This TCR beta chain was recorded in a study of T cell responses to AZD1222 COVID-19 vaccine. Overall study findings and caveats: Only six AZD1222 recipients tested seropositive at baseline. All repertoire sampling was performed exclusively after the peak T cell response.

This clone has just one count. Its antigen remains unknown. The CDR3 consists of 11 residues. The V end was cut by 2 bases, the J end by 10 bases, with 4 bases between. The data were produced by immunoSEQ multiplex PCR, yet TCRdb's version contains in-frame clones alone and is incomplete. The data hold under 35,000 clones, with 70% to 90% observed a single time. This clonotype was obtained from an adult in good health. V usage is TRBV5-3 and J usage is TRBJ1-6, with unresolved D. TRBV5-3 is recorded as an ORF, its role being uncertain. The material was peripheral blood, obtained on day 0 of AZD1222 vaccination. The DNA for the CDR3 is TGTGCCAGAAGCTTAGAATCACCCCTCCACTTT. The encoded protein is CARSLESPLHF.